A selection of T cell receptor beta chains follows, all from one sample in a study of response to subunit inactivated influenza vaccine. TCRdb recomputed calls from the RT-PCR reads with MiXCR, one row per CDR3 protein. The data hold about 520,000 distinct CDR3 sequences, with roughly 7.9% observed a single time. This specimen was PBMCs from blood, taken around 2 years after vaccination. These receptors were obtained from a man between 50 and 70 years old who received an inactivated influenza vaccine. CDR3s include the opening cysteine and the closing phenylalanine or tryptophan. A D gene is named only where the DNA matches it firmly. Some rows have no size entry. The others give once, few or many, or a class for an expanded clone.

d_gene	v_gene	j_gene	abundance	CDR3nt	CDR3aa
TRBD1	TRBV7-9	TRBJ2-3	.	TGTGCCAGCAGCCCCCGGGACAGGCAAAACACAGATACGCAGTATTTT	CASSPRDRQNTDTQYF
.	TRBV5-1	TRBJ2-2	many	TGCGCCACCCGCCTGCTAGCGACGGACGGGGAGCTGTTTTTT	CATRLLATDGELFF
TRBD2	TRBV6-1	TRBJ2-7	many	TGTGCCAGCAGCGAAGCGGGGGCCAGATCCTCCTACGAGCAGTACTTC	CASSEAGARSSYEQYF
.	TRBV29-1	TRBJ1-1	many	TGCAGCGTTGATAAGGGGAGCACTGAAGCTTTCTTT	CSVDKGSTEAFF
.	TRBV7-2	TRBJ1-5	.	TGTGCCAGCAGCTTAAGCCAACAGATCCAGCCCCAGCATTTT	CASSLSQQIQPQHF
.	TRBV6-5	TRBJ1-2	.	TGTGCCAGCAGAACGAACCGGTATGGCTACACCTTC	CASRTNRYGYTF
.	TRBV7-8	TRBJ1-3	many	TGTGCCAGCAGCTTAGCAGTGGACTCTGGAAACACCATATATTTT	CASSLAVDSGNTIYF
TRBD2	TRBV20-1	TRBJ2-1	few	TGCAGTGCTAGGGGGAGGGCGGGTGCGGATGAGCAGTTCTTC	CSARGRAGADEQFF
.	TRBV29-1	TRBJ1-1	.	TGCAGCGTTGAACTGTCCTTTCCTTCCATGAACACTGAAGCTTTCTTT	CSVELSFPSMNTEAFF
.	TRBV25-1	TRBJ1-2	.	TGTGCCAGCAGCCCGTGGGGGGATGGCTACACCTTC	CASSPWGDGYTF
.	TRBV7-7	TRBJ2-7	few	TGTGCTAGCAGCGAGCAAAGGGGGGGCGGATACGAGCAGTACTTC	CASSEQRGGGYEQYF
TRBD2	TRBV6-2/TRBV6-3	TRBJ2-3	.	TGTGCCAGCAGTTACTCGGGACTAGTGACGCAGTATTTT	CASSYSGLVTQYF
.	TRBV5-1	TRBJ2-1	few	TGCGCCAGCAGCTCGCGGCACTCCTACAATGAGCAGTTCTTC	CASSSRHSYNEQFF
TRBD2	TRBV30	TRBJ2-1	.	TGTGCCTGGAGTGTCCTTTTAGCGGGAGTTGGTGATGAGCAGTTCTTC	CAWSVLLAGVGDEQFF
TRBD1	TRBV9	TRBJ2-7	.	TGTGCCAGCAGCAACCGGGACAGTGCCCCCTACGAGCAGTACTTC	CASSNRDSAPYEQYF